This T cell receptor beta chain was retrieved from a study of CD8 T cells in Susac syndrome. Random hexamers primed reverse transcription of roughly 0.5 to 1 ug RNA. The CDR3 of TCR beta was amplified by immunoSEQ multiplex PCR across 54 Vbeta and 13 Jbeta. TCRdb used MiXCR to reprocess the immunoSEQ multiplex PCR reads, holding one entry per CDR3 protein. Here the sample spans about 300,000 distinct CDR3 sequences, almost 85% being singletons. Sequenced material: CD8+ T cells from PBMCs. The TCR sequence derives from a human donor with multiple sclerosis.

The CDR3: CASSSGLAGALEQYF. In DNA, the CDR3 is TGTGCCAGCAGCTCCGGACTAGCGGGAGCCCTCGAGCAGTACTTC. The chain has TRBV7-9 and TRBJ2-7, with 13 bases that match TRBD2. V shed 4 bases, J shed 6 bases, and the junction held 6 bases outside the gene matches. CDR1 SEHNR and CDR2 FQNEAQ come from the germline V gene (reference sequence). This CDR3 is built from 15 residues.